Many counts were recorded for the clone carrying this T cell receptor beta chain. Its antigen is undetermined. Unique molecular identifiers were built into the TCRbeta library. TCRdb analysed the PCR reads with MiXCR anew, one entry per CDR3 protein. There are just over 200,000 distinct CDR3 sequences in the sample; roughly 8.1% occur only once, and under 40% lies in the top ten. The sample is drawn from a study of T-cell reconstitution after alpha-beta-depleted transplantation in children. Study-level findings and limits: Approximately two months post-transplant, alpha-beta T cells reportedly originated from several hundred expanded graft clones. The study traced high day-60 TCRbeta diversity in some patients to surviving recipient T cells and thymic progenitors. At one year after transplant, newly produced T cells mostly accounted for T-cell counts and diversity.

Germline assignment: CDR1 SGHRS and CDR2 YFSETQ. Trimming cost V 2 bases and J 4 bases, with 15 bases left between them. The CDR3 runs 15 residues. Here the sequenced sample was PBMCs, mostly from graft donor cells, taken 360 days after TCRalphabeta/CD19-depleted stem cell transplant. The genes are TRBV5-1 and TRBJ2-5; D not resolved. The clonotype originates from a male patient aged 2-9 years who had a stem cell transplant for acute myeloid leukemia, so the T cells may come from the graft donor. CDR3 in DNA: TGCGCCAGCAGCTTAGGACCCCTCGTCCGAGAGACCCAGTACTTC. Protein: CASSLGPLVRETQYF. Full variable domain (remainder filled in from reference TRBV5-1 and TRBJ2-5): KAGVTQTPRYLIKTRGQQVTLSCSPISGHRSVSWYQQTPGQGLQFLFEYFSETQRNKGNFPGRFSGRQFSNSRSEMNVSTLELGDSALYLCASSLGPLVRETQYFGPGTRLLVL.